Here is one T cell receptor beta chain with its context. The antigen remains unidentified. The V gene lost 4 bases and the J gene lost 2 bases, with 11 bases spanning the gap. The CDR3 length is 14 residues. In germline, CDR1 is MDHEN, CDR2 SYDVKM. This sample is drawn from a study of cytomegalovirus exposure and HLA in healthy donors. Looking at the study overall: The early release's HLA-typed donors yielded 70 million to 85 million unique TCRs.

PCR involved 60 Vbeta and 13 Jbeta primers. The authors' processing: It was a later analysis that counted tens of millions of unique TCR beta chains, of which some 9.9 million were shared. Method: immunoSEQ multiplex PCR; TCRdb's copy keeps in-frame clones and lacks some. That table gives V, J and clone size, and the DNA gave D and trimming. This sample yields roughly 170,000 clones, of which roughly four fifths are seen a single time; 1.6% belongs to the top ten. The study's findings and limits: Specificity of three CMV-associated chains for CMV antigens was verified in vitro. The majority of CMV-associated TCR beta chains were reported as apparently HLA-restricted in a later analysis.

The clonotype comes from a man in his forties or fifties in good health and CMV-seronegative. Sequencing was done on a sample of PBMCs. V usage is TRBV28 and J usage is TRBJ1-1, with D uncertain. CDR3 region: CASSWADYNTEAFF. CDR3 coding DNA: TGTGCCAGCAGTTGGGCAGACTATAACACTGAAGCTTTCTTT. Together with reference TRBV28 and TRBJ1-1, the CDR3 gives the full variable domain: DVKVTQSSRYLVKRTGEKVFLECVQDMDHENMFWYRQDPGLGLRLIYFSYDVKMKEKGDIPEGYSVSREKKERFSLILESASTNQTSMYLCASSWADYNTEAFFGQGTRLTVV.